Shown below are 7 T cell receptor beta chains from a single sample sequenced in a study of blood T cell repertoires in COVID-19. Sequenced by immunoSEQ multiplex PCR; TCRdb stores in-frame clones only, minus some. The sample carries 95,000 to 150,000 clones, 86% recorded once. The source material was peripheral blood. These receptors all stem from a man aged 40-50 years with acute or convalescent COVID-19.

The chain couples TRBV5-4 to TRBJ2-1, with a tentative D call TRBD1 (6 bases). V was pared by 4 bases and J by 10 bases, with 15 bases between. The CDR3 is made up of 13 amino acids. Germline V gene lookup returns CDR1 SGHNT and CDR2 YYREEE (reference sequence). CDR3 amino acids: CASSGAQGEEQFF. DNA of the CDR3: TGTGCCAGCAGCGGAGCACAGGGAGAGGAGCAGTTCTTC.

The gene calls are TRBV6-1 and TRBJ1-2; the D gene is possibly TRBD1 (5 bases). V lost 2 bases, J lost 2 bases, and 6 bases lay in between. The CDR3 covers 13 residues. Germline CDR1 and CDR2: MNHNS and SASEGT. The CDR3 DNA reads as TGTGCCAGCAGTGAAAGGGGAAACTATGGCTACACCTTC. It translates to CASSERGNYGYTF.

The chain's CDR3 is CASSIGGQGSTEAFF. The CDR3 DNA is TGTGCCAGTAGTATAGGTGGACAGGGGTCGACTGAAGCTTTCTTT. The gene calls are TRBV19 and TRBJ1-1; TRBD1 aligns across 9 bases. CDR1 is LNHDA, CDR2 SQIVND, per germline (reference sequence). V was pared by 1 base and J by 5 bases, with 5 bases of the junction left unmatched. The CDR3 extends over 15 amino acids.

The CDR3 nucleotides read TGTGCCAGTAGCCGAGGAGCGGGGGGAAGCTCCTACAATGAGCAGTTCTTC. Its protein is CASSRGAGGSSYNEQFF. V gene TRBV19 combines with J gene TRBJ2-1; 9 bases fit TRBD2. V lost 6 bases and J lost 0; bases outside the gene matches: 9. Germline CDR1 LNHDA, CDR2 SQIVND (reference sequence). CDR3 length equals 17 residues.

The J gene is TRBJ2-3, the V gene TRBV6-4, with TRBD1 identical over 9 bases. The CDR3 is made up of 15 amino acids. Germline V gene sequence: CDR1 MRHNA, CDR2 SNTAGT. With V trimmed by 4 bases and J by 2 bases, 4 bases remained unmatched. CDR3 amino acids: CASSGGQGLTDTQYF. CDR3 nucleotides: TGTGCCAGCAGTGGGGGACAGGGCCTCACAGATACGCAGTATTTT.

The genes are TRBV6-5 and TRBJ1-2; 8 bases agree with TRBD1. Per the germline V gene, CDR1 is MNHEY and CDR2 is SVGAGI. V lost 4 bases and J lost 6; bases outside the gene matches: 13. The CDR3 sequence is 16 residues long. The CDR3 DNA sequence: TGTGCCAGCAGTTTAATGGGACAGGCTTCCAAGGATGGCTACACCTTC. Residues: CASSLMGQASKDGYTF.

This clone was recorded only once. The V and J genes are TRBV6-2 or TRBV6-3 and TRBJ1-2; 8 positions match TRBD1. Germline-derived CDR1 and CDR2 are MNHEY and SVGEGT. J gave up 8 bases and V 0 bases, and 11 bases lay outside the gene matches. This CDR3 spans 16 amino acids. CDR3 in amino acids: CASSYSTVDRAGGYTF. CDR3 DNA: TGTGCCAGCAGTTACTCGACCGTGGACAGGGCTGGCGGCTACACCTTC.